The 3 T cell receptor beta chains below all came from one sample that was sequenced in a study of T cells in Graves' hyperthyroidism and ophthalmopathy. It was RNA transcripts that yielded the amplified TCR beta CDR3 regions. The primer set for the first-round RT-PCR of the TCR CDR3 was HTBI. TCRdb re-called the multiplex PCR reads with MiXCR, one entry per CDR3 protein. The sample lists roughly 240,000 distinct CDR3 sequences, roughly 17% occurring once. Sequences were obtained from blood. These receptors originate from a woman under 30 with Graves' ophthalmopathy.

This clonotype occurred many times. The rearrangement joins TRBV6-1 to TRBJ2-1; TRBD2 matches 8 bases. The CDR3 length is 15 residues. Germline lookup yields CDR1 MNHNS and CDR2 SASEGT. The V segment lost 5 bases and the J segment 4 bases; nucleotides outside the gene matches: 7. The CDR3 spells CASSSRSGGYNEQFF. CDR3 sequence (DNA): TGTGCCAGCAGTTCTAGGAGCGGGGGATACAATGAGCAGTTCTTC.

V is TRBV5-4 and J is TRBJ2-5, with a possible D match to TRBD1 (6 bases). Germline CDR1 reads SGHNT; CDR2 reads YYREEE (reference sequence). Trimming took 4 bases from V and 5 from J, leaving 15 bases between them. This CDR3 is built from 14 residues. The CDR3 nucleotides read TGTGCCAGCAGCGATAGGGGACATGGGGAGACCCAGTACTTC. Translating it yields CASSDRGHGETQYF.

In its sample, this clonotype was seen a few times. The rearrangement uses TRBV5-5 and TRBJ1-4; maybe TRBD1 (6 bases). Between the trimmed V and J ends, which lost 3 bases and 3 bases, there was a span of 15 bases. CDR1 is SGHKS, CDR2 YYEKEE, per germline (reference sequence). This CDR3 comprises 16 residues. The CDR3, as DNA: TGTGCCAGCAGCTGGGGGCCCAGGACGGCTAATGAAAAACTGTTTTTT. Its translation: CASSWGPRTANEKLFF.